This TCR beta chain originates from a study of T cell responses to AZD1222 COVID-19 vaccine. Notes on the study in general: Repertoire sampling occurred only after the peak T cell response. Among spike-specific TCRs, nearly half reportedly target unmutated variant regions.

The CDR3 has 15 amino acids. From germline, CDR1 is SGHTA and CDR2 FQGTGA. Method: immunoSEQ multiplex PCR; TCRdb's copy keeps in-frame clones and lacks some. The sample shows 100,000 or so clones, approximately 87% of them seen only once. As to this clone: Its antigen is not known. At one end the junction does not follow the germline gene, possibly because of a read error.

The receptor's source is an adult in good health. The chain carries TRBV7-3 and TRBJ2-2; D is perhaps TRBD2 (5 bases). This specimen was peripheral blood, taken on day 0 of AZD1222 vaccination. This CDR3 is CASSLRGKNPGELFF. The CDR3 DNA is TGTGCCAGCAGCCTCCGAGGGAAGAACCCCGGGGAGCTGTTTTTT.